Presented here are 14 T cell receptor beta chains from one specimen sequenced in a study of T cells in Graves' hyperthyroidism and ophthalmopathy. It was RNA transcripts that yielded the amplified TCR beta CDR3 regions. First-round RT-PCR targeting the TCR CDR3 was performed with the HTBI primer set. In TCRdb, the multiplex PCR reads were re-called with MiXCR into one record per CDR3 protein. This repertoire shows roughly 350,000 distinct CDR3 sequences, approximately 14% found once; its top ten account for around 23%. The sequenced material came from blood. All receptors derive from a woman aged 25 to 39 with Graves' hyperthyroidism.

The V and J genes are TRBV20-1 and TRBJ1-5, with 7 bases that match TRBD1. Trimming at V came to 2 bases and at J to 5 bases, leaving 12 bases not matched to a gene. The V gene's germline CDR1 is DFQATT and CDR2 SNEGSKA (reference sequence). The CDR3 consists of 16 residues. The CDR3 here is CSARLSTGTDYQPQHF. CDR3 coding DNA: TGCAGTGCTAGACTGTCGACGGGGACAGATTATCAGCCCCAGCATTTT.

Worth noting for this clonotype: A much larger clone differs by one base, so this may be a read error. This chain joins TRBV3-1 and TRBJ2-1; D ambiguous. Germline V gene sequence: CDR1 LGHDT, CDR2 YNNKEL (reference sequence). The V end was cut by 3 bases, the J end by 8 bases, with 11 bases between. The CDR3 has 13 residues. Written as DNA, the CDR3 is TGTGCCAGCAGCCAGGAGTACCGTGATGAGCAGTTCTTC. Protein product: CASSQEYRDEQFF.

Comment on this clonotype: Given the absence of the conserved phenylalanine or tryptophan at the CDR3 end, a read error is likely. V and J are TRBV5-4 and TRBJ1-2; D uncertain. This CDR3 region has 14 residues. V was cut by 7 bases and J by 4 bases, with 17 bases left in between. Per germline, CDR1 SGHNT and CDR2 YYREEE (reference sequence). The CDR3: CASHTGGRVYGYTL. As DNA, the CDR3 is TGTGCCAGCCATACTGGCGGTAGGGTCTATGGCTACACCCTC.

The rearrangement joins TRBV7-6 to TRBJ2-5; D is possibly TRBD2 (5 bases). The V gene's germline CDR1 is SGHVS and CDR2 FNYEAQ. V was pared by 4 bases and J by 2 bases, with 14 bases between. The CDR3 is 15 residues long. CDR3 in amino acids: CASSWNSGEQETQYF. In DNA form, the CDR3 reads TGTGCCAGCAGCTGGAACTCCGGGGAACAAGAGACCCAGTACTTC.

Written as DNA, the CDR3 is TGTGCCAGCAGTAACTTCCAGGGACAACTTGGAATGAACACTGAAGCTTTCTTT. It yields the protein CASSNFQGQLGMNTEAFF. The genes are TRBV6-5 and TRBJ1-1, with D perhaps TRBD1 (6 bases). This CDR3 comprises 18 residues. The V end was cut by 5 bases, the J end by 0 bases, with 22 bases between. CDR1 is MNHEY, CDR2 SVGAGI, per germline.

This sequence joins TRBV3-1 and TRBJ2-7; the match to TRBD2 covers 10 bases. The ends lost 6 bases at V and 2 bases at J; junction bases unmatched: 4. The germline V gene has CDR1 LGHDT and CDR2 YNNKEL (reference sequence). This CDR3 is 14 amino acids long. The chain's CDR3 is CASRLSGRAYEQYF. The CDR3 DNA reads TGTGCCAGCAGACTAAGCGGGAGGGCCTACGAGCAGTACTTC.

This clonotype was seen repeatedly, ten times or more. The rearrangement joins TRBV28 to TRBJ2-7; 12 bases fit TRBD2. The germline CDR1 and CDR2 sequences are MDHEN and SYDVKM. The length of the CDR3 is 14 residues. J was trimmed by 7 bases and V by 6 bases; bases with no gene match: 7. The CDR3: CASRLAGGPSEQYF. The DNA of the CDR3 is TGTGCCAGCAGGCTAGCGGGAGGGCCTAGTGAGCAGTACTTC. The complete variable domain, with remaining parts taken from reference TRBV28 and TRBJ2-7, reads DVKVTQSSRYLVKRTGEKVFLECVQDMDHENMFWYRQDPGLGLRLIYFSYDVKMKEKGDIPEGYSVSREKKERFSLILESASTNQTSMYLCASRLAGGPSEQYFGPGTRLTVT.

This clonotype was seen just once. The V call is TRBV5-1, the J call TRBJ1-1; D call uncertain. The V end was cut by 3 bases, the J end by 8 bases, with 11 bases between. The CDR3 sequence is 12 residues long. Germline CDR1 and CDR2: SGHRS and YFSETQ. The CDR3 is CASSSRAREAFF. The CDR3 nucleotides are TGCGCCAGCAGCTCTAGGGCGCGGGAAGCTTTCTTT.

The CDR3 DNA reads as TGTGCCAGCAGCTTAAGGGGGCAATCGGGCTATGGCTACACCTTC. It specifies CASSLRGQSGYGYTF. The rearrangement joins TRBV11-3 to TRBJ1-2, with TRBD1 identical over 7 bases. CDR1 is SGHNT, CDR2 YENEEA, per germline. V dropped 2 bases and J dropped 4; count of bases not matched to a gene: 7. The CDR3 covers 15 residues.

This clonotype occurred many times. The J gene is TRBJ1-6, the V gene TRBV28; D is undetermined. V lost 2 bases to trimming and J lost 8 bases, with 4 bases between them. The CDR3 totals 12 residues. CDR1 is MDHEN, CDR2 SYDVKM, per germline. CDR3 region: CASSLPDSPLHF. The CDR3 nucleotides read TGTGCCAGCAGTTTACCCGATTCACCCCTCCACTTT.

This clonotype was counted at least ten times. The CDR3 nucleotides are TGTGCCAGCAGCTCTCCGGGACAGGGGATTGTGGCCCAGTACTTC. Amino acid sequence: CASSSPGQGIVAQYF. The chain carries TRBV11-2 and TRBJ2-5; the match to TRBD1 covers 10 bases. Germline lookup yields CDR1 SGHAT and CDR2 FQNNGV. V lost 4 bases to trimming and J lost 9 bases; unmatched junction nucleotides: 11. The CDR3 length is 15 residues.

This clonotype was recorded at least ten times. CDR3 coding DNA: TGTGCCAGCAGCTTGAGTCGCAGGGGTGATGGCTACACCTTC. This translates into CASSLSRRGDGYTF. The V gene is TRBV11-2, the J gene TRBJ1-2; perhaps TRBD1 as D (6 bases). The ends were cut back, 3 bases at V and 6 bases at J, with 14 bases in the middle. This CDR3 has 14 residues. CDR1 is SGHAT and CDR2 is FQNNGV in the germline V gene.

The CDR3: CASSVGTGDYEQYF. For the CDR3, the DNA is TGTGCCAGCAGTGTCGGAACGGGAGATTACGAGCAGTACTTC. This chain links TRBV6-1 with TRBJ2-7; tentative D call: TRBD2 (6 bases). Trimming cost V 4 bases and J 4 bases, with 14 bases left between them. The CDR3 consists of 14 residues. Germline values: CDR1 MNHNS, CDR2 SASEGT.

This clonotype was seen more than once but under ten times. Lacking the conserved final phenylalanine or tryptophan, this CDR3 likely reflects a read error. The gene calls are TRBV29-1 and TRBJ2-1, with a weak D call TRBD1 (6 bases). Trimming took off 7 bases at V and 4 bases at J, with 14 bases between the two ends. The CDR3 consists of 13 residues. Germline-derived CDR1 and CDR2 are SQVTM and ANQGSEA. This CDR3 is CSAQGPVYNEQFL. For the CDR3, the DNA is TGCAGCGCCCAGGGGCCCGTTTACAATGAGCAGTTCCTC.